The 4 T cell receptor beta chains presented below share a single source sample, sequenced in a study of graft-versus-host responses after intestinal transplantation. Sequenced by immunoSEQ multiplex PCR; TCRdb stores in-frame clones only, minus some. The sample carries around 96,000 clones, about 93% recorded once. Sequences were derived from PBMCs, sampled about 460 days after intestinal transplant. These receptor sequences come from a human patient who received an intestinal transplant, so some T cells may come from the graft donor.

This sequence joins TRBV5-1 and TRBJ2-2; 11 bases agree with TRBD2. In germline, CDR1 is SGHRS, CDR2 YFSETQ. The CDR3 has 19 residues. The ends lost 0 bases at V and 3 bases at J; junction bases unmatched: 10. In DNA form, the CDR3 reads TGCGCCAGCAGCTTGGATCCTAGCGGGGGGTTTATGGACACCGGGGAGCTGTTTTTT. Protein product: CASSLDPSGGFMDTGELFF. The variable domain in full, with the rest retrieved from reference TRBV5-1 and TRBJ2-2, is KAGVTQTPRYLIKTRGQQVTLSCSPISGHRSVSWYQQTPGQGLQFLFEYFSETQRNKGNFPGRFSGRQFSNSRSEMNVSTLELGDSALYLCASSLDPSGGFMDTGELFFGEGSRLTVL.

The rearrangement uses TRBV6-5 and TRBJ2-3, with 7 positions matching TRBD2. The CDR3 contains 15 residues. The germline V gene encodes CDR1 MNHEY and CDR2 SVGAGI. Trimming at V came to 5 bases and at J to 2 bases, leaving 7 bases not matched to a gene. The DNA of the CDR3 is TGTGCCAGCAGTCCGGCGGGACTACACACAGATACGCAGTATTTT. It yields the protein CASSPAGLHTDTQYF.

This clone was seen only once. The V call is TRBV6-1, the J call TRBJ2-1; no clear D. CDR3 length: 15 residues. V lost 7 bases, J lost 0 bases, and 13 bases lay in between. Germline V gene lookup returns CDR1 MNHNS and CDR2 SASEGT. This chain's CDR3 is CASTPVRSSYNEQFF. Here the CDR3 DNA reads TGTGCCAGCACCCCTGTGCGGAGCTCCTACAATGAGCAGTTCTTC.

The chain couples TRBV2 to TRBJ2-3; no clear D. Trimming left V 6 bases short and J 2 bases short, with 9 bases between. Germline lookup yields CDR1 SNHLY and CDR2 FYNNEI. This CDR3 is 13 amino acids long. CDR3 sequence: CASRRGPTDTQYF. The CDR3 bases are TGTGCCAGCAGGCGTGGGCCCACAGATACGCAGTATTTT.